These 10 T cell receptor beta chains were sequenced from one sample in a study of shared T cell receptors in the human thymus. The repertoire was sequenced with immunoSEQ multiplex PCR; TCRdb's copy has only in-frame clones and lacks some. The sample contains hundreds of thousands of clones, 87% of which appear only once. Another study also made use of these data, one on human thymus T cells.

What was sequenced was thymocytes. The source is a boy under two years old with a congenital heart defect.

This chain links TRBV5-1 with TRBJ1-2, with D possibly being TRBD1 (6 bases). The CDR3 consists of 13 residues. Germline CDR1 and CDR2: SGHRS and YFSETQ. The V gene lost 4 bases and the J gene lost 9 bases, with 16 bases spanning the gap. CDR3 region: CASSHDRCRSYTF. The DNA of the CDR3 is TGCGCCAGCAGCCACGACAGGTGCCGGAGCTACACCTTC.

This clone was detected only a few times. J is TRBJ1-6 and V is TRBV4-1; D unclear. The V gene's germline CDR1 is MGHRA and CDR2 YSYEKL. Trimming took off 2 bases at V and 2 bases at J, with 4 bases between the two ends. The CDR3 spans 14 residues. CDR3 sequence (DNA): TGCGCCAGCAGCCAATGCGCCTATAATTCACCCCTCCACTTT. This translates into CASSQCAYNSPLHF.

CDR3 protein: CASSQEGTGGKGYTF. DNA for the CDR3: TGCGCCAGCAGCCAAGAAGGGACAGGGGGTAAGGGCTACACCTTC. The V and J genes are TRBV4-3 and TRBJ1-2; 11 nucleotides match TRBD1. The V gene's germline CDR1 is LGHNA and CDR2 YSLEER. Trimming took 0 bases from V and 8 from J; bases not matched to a gene: 5. CDR3 size: 15 residues.

This chain uses TRBV5-5 with TRBJ1-4; 8 bases fit TRBD1. This CDR3 contains 16 residues. Germline values: CDR1 SGHKS, CDR2 YYEKEE (reference sequence). Germline trimming cut 2 bases from V and 4 bases from J; bases unmatched to any gene: 7. The DNA of the CDR3 is TGTGCCAGCAGCTTATTCTCAGGGGGCCTTAATGAAAAACTGTTTTTT. It translates to CASSLFSGGLNEKLFF.

The rearrangement uses TRBV5-6 and TRBJ1-6, with D perhaps TRBD1 (5 bases). Trimming pared 0 bases from V and 10 bases from J, leaving 14 bases between. This CDR3 comprises 15 residues. Germline loops: CDR1 SGHDT, CDR2 YYEEEE. CDR3 protein: CASSLGRQSRSPLHF. The CDR3 DNA reads TGTGCCAGCAGCTTGGGTAGACAGTCCCGGTCACCCCTCCACTTT.

The rearrangement uses TRBV4-3 and TRBJ2-7; D perhaps matches TRBD2 (5 bases). Trimming stripped 0 bases from V and 5 bases from J, with 14 bases between. CDR3 length: 15 amino acids. Germline CDR1 reads LGHNA; CDR2 reads YSLEER. The CDR3 spells CASSQDVRARDEQYF. DNA of the CDR3: TGCGCCAGCAGCCAAGACGTCCGGGCGAGGGACGAGCAGTACTTC.

A single count supports this clone. In DNA form, the CDR3 reads TGTGCCAGCAGTTTAACGGGAAGCTCCTACAATGAGCAGTTCTTC. Its translation: CASSLTGSSYNEQFF. V is TRBV27 and J is TRBJ2-1; possible D gene TRBD2, 5 bases. CDR3 size: 15 residues. With 2 bases removed from V and 0 bases from J, the gap between germline ends came to 8 bases. CDR1 and CDR2 (germline): MNHEY, SMNVEV (reference sequence).

The genes are TRBV18 and TRBJ2-5; weak D call: TRBD2 (6 bases). The last part of the DNA fits TRBJ2-7 better; the J call may be wrong. Germline assignment: CDR1 KGHSH and CDR2 LQKENI. This CDR3 spans 17 amino acids. In DNA form, the CDR3 reads TGTGCCAGCTCACCAAGTCTAATGGAGGGCACTCTCTACGAGCAGTACTTC. This translates into CASSPSLMEGTLYEQYF.

The CDR3 bases are TGTGCCAGCAGCTTAAACAGCCCTAACTATGGCTACACCTTC. It codes for CASSLNSPNYGYTF. The chain recombines TRBV11-3 with TRBJ1-2; D gene unclear. The CDR3 loop spans 14 amino acids. CDR1 and CDR2 from the germline V gene are SGHNT and YENEEA. V lost 2 bases to trimming and J lost 0 bases, with 7 bases between them.

This clone was counted once. Sequence at one end of the junction differs from germline and may be a read error. The V call is TRBV7-2, the J call TRBJ1-5; D remains ambiguous. Per the germline V gene, CDR1 is SGHTA and CDR2 is FQGNSA. The CDR3 is 14 amino acids. CDR3 DNA: TGTGCCAGCAGCTTAGGGTCTAGCCATCAGCCCCAGCATTTT. It codes for CASSLGSSHQPQHF.